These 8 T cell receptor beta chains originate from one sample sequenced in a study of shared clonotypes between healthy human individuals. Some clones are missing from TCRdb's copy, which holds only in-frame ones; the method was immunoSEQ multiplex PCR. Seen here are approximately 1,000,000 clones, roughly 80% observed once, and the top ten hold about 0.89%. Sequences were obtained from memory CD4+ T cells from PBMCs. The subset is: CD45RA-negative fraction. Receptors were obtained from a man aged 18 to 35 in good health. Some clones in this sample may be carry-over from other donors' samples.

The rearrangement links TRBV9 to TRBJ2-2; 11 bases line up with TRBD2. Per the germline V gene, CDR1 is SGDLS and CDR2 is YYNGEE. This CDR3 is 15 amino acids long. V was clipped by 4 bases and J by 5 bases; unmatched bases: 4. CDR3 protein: CASSSGTSGTGELFF. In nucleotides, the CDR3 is TGTGCCAGCAGCTCCGGGACTAGCGGAACCGGGGAGCTGTTTTTT.

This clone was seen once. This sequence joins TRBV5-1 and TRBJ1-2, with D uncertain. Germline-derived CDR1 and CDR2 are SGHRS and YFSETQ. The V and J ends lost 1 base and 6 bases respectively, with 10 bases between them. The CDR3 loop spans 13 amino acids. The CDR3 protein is CASSLNTAHGYTF. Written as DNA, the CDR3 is TGCGCCAGCAGCTTGAACACAGCCCATGGCTACACCTTC.

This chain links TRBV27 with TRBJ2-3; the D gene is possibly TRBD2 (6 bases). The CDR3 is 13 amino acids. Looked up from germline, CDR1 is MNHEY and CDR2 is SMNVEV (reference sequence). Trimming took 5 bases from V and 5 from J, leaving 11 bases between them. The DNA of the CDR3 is TGTGCCAGCAGTCAGCGGGTCGGAGATACGCAGTATTTT. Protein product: CASSQRVGDTQYF.

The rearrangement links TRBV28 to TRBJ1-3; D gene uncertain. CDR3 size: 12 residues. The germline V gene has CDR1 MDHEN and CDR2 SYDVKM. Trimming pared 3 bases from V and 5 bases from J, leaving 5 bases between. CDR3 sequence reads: CASSFNRNTIYF. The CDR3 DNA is TGTGCCAGCAGTTTTAACAGAAACACCATATATTTT. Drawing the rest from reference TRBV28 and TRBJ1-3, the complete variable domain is DVKVTQSSRYLVKRTGEKVFLECVQDMDHENMFWYRQDPGLGLRLIYFSYDVKMKEKGDIPEGYSVSREKKERFSLILESASTNQTSMYLCASSFNRNTIYFGEGSWLTVV.

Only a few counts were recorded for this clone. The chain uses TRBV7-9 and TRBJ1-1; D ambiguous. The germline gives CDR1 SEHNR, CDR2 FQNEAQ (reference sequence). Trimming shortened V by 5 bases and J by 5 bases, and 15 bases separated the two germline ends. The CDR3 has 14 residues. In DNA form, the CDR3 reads TGTGCCAGCAGCATATTGGGGTTGGGGACTGAAGCTTTCTTT. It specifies CASSILGLGTEAFF.

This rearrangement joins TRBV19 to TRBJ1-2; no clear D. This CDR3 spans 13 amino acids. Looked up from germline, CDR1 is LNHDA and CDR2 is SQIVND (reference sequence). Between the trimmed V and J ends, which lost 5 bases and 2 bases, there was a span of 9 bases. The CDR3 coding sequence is TGTGCCAGTAGTCCCCCTGAGAACTATGGCTACACCTTC. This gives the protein CASSPPENYGYTF.

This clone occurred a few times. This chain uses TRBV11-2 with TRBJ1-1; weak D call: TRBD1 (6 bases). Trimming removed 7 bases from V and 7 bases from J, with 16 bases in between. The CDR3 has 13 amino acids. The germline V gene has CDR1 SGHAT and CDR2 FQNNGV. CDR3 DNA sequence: TGTGCCAGCACCGCGGACAGAGTTCGTGAAGCTTTCTTT. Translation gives CASTADRVREAFF.

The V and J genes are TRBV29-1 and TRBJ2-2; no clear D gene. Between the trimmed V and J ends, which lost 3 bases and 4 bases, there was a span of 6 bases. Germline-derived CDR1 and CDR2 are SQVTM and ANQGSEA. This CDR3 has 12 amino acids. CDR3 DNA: TGCAGCGTTGACATTTCCACCGGGGAGCTGTTTTTT. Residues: CSVDISTGELFF.